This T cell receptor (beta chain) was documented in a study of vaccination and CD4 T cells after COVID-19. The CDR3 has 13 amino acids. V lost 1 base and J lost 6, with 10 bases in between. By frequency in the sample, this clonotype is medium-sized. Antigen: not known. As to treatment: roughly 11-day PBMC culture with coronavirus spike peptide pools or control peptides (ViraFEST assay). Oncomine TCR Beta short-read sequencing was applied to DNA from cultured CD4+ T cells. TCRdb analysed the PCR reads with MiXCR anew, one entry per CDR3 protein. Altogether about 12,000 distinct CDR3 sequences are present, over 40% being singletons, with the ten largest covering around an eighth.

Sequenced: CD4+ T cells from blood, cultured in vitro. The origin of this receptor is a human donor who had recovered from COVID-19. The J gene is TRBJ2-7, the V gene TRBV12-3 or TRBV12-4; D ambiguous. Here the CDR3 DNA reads TGTGCCAGCAGTTTAGGGCCTATCGCCGAGCAGTACTTC. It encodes CASSLGPIAEQYF.